A single TCR beta chain is shown here with its context. Its target is not known. Using its own MiXCR run on the reads, TCRdb lists one record per CDR3 protein. The sample has approximately 45,000 distinct CDR3 sequences, 12% seen once. This sample was taken from a study of type 1 regulatory T cells. The clonotype comes from a human donor in good health. Material for sequencing was cultured non-Tr1 T cells, either the whole culture or a sorted T cell fraction (not recorded which).

CDR3 protein: CASSWAPGATQETQYF. The DNA for the CDR3 is TGCGCCAGCAGCTGGGCTCCGGGAGCCACCCAAGAGACCCAGTACTTC. J is TRBJ2-5 and V is TRBV5-1; a possible D gene is TRBD2 (6 bases). Germline lookup yields CDR1 SGHRS and CDR2 YFSETQ. The CDR3 has 16 residues. V shed 3 bases and J shed 1 base, with 16 bases lying between them.